Below, 28 T cell receptor beta chains from the same sample are listed, as sequenced in a study of radiotherapy plus CTLA-4 blockade in lung cancer. The method was immunoSEQ multiplex PCR; TCRdb's version includes in-frame clones alone and lacks a portion of them. Of tens of thousands of clones listed, around 90% are singletons. This specimen consisted of peripheral blood, obtained from a patient treated with radiotherapy plus ipilimumab. These receptors all come from a human donor with non-small cell lung cancer who had stable disease on radiotherapy plus ipilimumab.

This clone was counted between two and nine times. This chain uses TRBV6-1 with TRBJ1-6, with 7 nucleotides matching TRBD1. This CDR3 region has 15 residues. The germline CDR1 and CDR2 sequences are MNHNS and SASEGT. The J segment lost 7 bases and the V segment lost 2 bases, leaving 5 bases of the junction unmatched. The CDR3 nucleotides are TGTGCCAGCAGTGAACTTGGGACAGAGAATTCACCCCTCCACTTT. This encodes CASSELGTENSPLHF.

The chain uses TRBV27 and TRBJ1-5; maybe TRBD1 (5 bases). This CDR3 spans 15 amino acids. The ends were cut back, 5 bases at V and 2 bases at J, with 13 bases in the middle. Germline values: CDR1 MNHEY, CDR2 SMNVEV (reference sequence). This CDR3 is CASSPGWGGNQPQHF. In DNA form, the CDR3 reads TGTGCCAGCAGTCCAGGGTGGGGCGGCAATCAGCCCCAGCATTTT.

This chain connects TRBV7-9 to TRBJ2-7; D is undetermined. Germline lookup yields CDR1 SEHNR and CDR2 FQNEAQ (reference sequence). Trimming cost V 6 bases and J 8 bases, with 17 bases left between them. This CDR3 comprises 13 residues. The CDR3 sequence: CASSPEYRTKQYF. DNA of the CDR3: TGTGCCAGCAGTCCGGAGTACCGTACGAAGCAGTACTTC.

The rearrangement uses TRBV30 and TRBJ1-6; TRBD1 agrees at 7 bases. This CDR3 has 14 residues. The V and J ends lost 3 bases and 5 bases, in that order; junction bases with no gene match: 4. Germline CDR1 GTSNPN, CDR2 SVGIG (reference sequence). The CDR3 here is CAWRQGTDNSPLHF. The CDR3 DNA follows: TGTGCCTGGAGACAGGGGACAGATAATTCACCCCTCCACTTT.

This sequence joins TRBV10-1 and TRBJ2-1, with TRBD2 matching over 8 bases. From germline, CDR1 is WNHNN and CDR2 SYGVQD (reference sequence). V shed 5 bases and J 8 bases; nucleotides not matched to a gene: 23. The CDR3 extends over 19 amino acids. As DNA, the CDR3 is TGCGCCAGCAGTACAGGGTTAGCGGGATCTCCCCGCCAGTGGGATGAGCAGTTCTTC. It specifies CASSTGLAGSPRQWDEQFF.

The rearrangement uses TRBV5-6 and TRBJ1-1, with D unresolved. The ends were cut back, 0 bases at V and 3 bases at J, with 12 bases in the middle. There are 15 residues in the CDR3. Germline V gene lookup returns CDR1 SGHDT and CDR2 YYEEEE. Here the CDR3 DNA reads TGTGCCAGCAGCTTGGTTGGGGTTTCGGACACTGAAGCTTTCTTT. This gives the protein CASSLVGVSDTEAFF.

The chain joins TRBV27 to TRBJ2-1; no firm D call. This CDR3 is 13 amino acids long. Per the germline V gene, CDR1 is MNHEY and CDR2 is SMNVEV (reference sequence). The V end lost 2 bases, the J end lost 4 bases, and 6 bases lay between the germline ends. CDR3 sequence: CASSLPGYNEQFF. The CDR3 nucleotides read TGTGCCAGCAGTTTACCCGGGTACAATGAGCAGTTCTTC.

The chain combines TRBV2 with TRBJ1-3; D remains ambiguous. CDR1 and CDR2 (germline): SNHLY, FYNNEI. V dropped 3 bases and J dropped 0 bases, with 15 bases sitting between them. This CDR3 is 17 amino acids long. CDR3 loop: CASSDLGRSSSGNTIYF. CDR3 bases: TGTGCCAGCAGTGATCTTGGACGGTCAAGCTCTGGAAACACCATATATTTT.

V is TRBV7-3 and J is TRBJ2-5, with 8 nucleotides matching TRBD2. This CDR3 has 15 amino acids. Losses at the gene ends were 1 base for V and 4 bases for J; bases not matched to a gene: 5. From germline, CDR1 is SGHTA and CDR2 FQGTGA. The CDR3 loop reads CASSLIGAGGETQYF. CDR3 sequence (DNA): TGTGCCAGCAGCTTAATAGGGGCGGGAGGAGAGACCCAGTACTTC.

The chain uses TRBV14 and TRBJ2-1; the match to TRBD1 covers 7 bases. Losses at the gene ends were 4 bases for V and 15 bases for J; bases not matched to a gene: 12. In germline, CDR1 is SGHDN, CDR2 FVKESK. This CDR3 is built from 13 residues. The chain's CDR3 is CASSRFGTASRFF. The CDR3 DNA sequence: TGTGCCAGCAGCCGTTTTGGGACAGCTTCCAGGTTCTTC.

The J gene is TRBJ1-4, the V gene TRBV6-6; maybe TRBD1 (6 bases). In germline, CDR1 is MNHNY, CDR2 SVGAGI (reference sequence). The V end lost 0 bases, the J end lost 7 bases, and 15 bases lay between the germline ends. This CDR3 spans 16 amino acids. The CDR3 DNA reads as TGTGCCAGCAGTTACTCACAGGGAGGTACTGGTGAAAAACTGTTTTTT. This sequence encodes CASSYSQGGTGEKLFF.

This chain uses TRBV2 with TRBJ1-1, with D possibly TRBD1 on 6 matching bases. The germline V gene encodes CDR1 SNHLY and CDR2 FYNNEI. V was shortened by 0 bases and J by 11 bases, with 19 bases between the two germline ends. This CDR3 region has 15 residues. For the CDR3, the DNA is TGTGCCAGCAGTGAAGCAACGTTCCCACAGGGTACGGCTTTCTTT. It yields the protein CASSEATFPQGTAFF.

V usage is TRBV6-5 and J usage is TRBJ1-5; D remains ambiguous. The CDR3 runs 14 residues. Germline-derived CDR1 and CDR2 are MNHEY and SVGAGI. Deletions cut 10 bases from V and 0 bases from J, with 13 bases between. The CDR3 is CAIRGPYSNQPQHF. The CDR3 DNA sequence: TGTGCCATCAGAGGGCCGTATAGCAATCAGCCCCAGCATTTT.

The rearrangement links TRBV19 to TRBJ2-7; 10 bases map to TRBD1. The V gene end was trimmed by 3 bases and the J gene end by 0 bases; junction bases not matched to a gene: 8. Per the germline V gene, CDR1 is LNHDA and CDR2 is SQIVND (reference sequence). There are 17 residues in the CDR3. Written as DNA, the CDR3 is TGTGCCAGTAGTATCGCTTTGACAGGGGGCGCCTCCTACGAGCAGTACTTC. Its translation: CASSIALTGGASYEQYF.

This clone showed up just a few times. V usage is TRBV16 and J usage is TRBJ1-2, with D possibly matching TRBD1 (5 bases). The CDR3 spans 15 residues. Germline V gives CDR1 KGHSY, CDR2 FQNENV. The V end was cut by 0 bases, the J end by 1 base, with 9 bases between. CDR3 DNA sequence: TGTGCCAGCAGCCAATCGGTGGGGGGTAACTATGGCTACACCTTC. Translating gives CASSQSVGGNYGYTF.

The chain carries TRBV27 and TRBJ1-1; the match to TRBD1 covers 9 bases. The germline V gene encodes CDR1 MNHEY and CDR2 SMNVEV (reference sequence). CDR3 length equals 16 residues. Germline trimming cut 3 bases from V and 6 bases from J; bases unmatched to any gene: 11. CDR3 DNA: TGTGCCAGCAGTTTTACCCGGACAGGGGTATTCGCTGAAGCTTTCTTT. Its protein product is CASSFTRTGVFAEAFF.

V gene TRBV7-7 combines with J gene TRBJ2-1; 8 bases line up with TRBD1. V lost 2 bases, J lost 8 bases, and 14 bases stayed unmatched. The CDR3 covers 17 residues. Germline CDR1 SSHAT, CDR2 FNYEAQ (reference sequence). In nucleotides, the CDR3 is TGTGCCAGCAGCTTACCCCTCCGACAGGGGTATCCCTATGAGCAGTTCTTC. Translated: CASSLPLRQGYPYEQFF.

CDR3: CASSREGELFF. The CDR3 DNA is TGTGCCAGCAGTCGGGAGGGGGAGCTGTTTTTT. This chain uses TRBV11-3 with TRBJ2-2, with D possibly matching TRBD2 (6 bases). Looked up from germline, CDR1 is SGHNT and CDR2 is YENEEA. CDR3 length equals 11 residues. V was cut by 6 bases and J by 8 bases, with 7 bases left in between.

This rearrangement joins TRBV7-6 to TRBJ2-1; 14 positions agree with TRBD2. J gave up 6 bases and V 4 bases, and 11 bases lay outside the gene matches. Looked up from germline, CDR1 is SGHVS and CDR2 is FNYEAQ. This CDR3 contains 18 residues. This CDR3 reads CASSSSGGTSGGLNEQFF. In DNA form, the CDR3 reads TGTGCCAGCAGCTCCAGCGGAGGGACTAGCGGGGGCCTCAATGAGCAGTTCTTC.

The genes are TRBV5-4 and TRBJ1-5, with 10 positions matching TRBD1. In germline, CDR1 is SGHNT, CDR2 YYREEE (reference sequence). V lost 4 bases, J lost 2 bases, and 3 bases stayed unmatched. This CDR3 is 15 amino acids long. The CDR3 DNA follows: TGTGCCAGCAGCCCCGGACAGGGGGGCAATCAGCCCCAGCATTTT. Amino acid sequence: CASSPGQGGNQPQHF.

The chain employs TRBV19 and TRBJ1-3; perhaps TRBD1 as D (6 bases). There are 16 residues in the CDR3. The ends were cut back, 3 bases at V and 0 bases at J, with 12 bases in the middle. CDR1 LNHDA and CDR2 SQIVND come from the germline V gene (reference sequence). For the CDR3, the DNA is TGTGCCAGTAGTATCGCCGGGACACTCTCTGGAAACACCATATATTTT. Its translation: CASSIAGTLSGNTIYF.

This clone was observed a handful of times. The V gene is TRBV19, the J gene TRBJ2-3, with D maybe TRBD1 (6 bases). The CDR3 has 16 amino acids. V was clipped by 0 bases and J by 0 bases, with 10 bases between them. CDR1 is LNHDA and CDR2 is SQIVND in the germline V gene (reference sequence). DNA of the CDR3: TGTGCCAGTAGTATAGATGCAGGGGCGAGCACAGATACGCAGTATTTT. Amino acids: CASSIDAGASTDTQYF.

The rearrangement uses TRBV7-3 and TRBJ1-1; D may be TRBD1 (5 bases). CDR1 and CDR2 from the germline V gene are SGHTA and FQGTGA. This CDR3 spans 12 amino acids. The V and J ends lost 2 bases and 13 bases respectively, with 14 bases between them. CDR3 sequence: CASSLGTGRVFF. For the CDR3, the DNA is TGTGCCAGCAGCTTAGGGACGGGGCGGGTTTTCTTT. The full variable domain, with the rest looked up from reference TRBV7-3 and TRBJ1-1, is GAGVSQTPSNKVTEKGKYVELRCDPISGHTALYWYRQSLGQGPEFLIYFQGTGAADDSGLPNDRFFAVRPEGSVSTLKIQRTERGDSAVYLCASSLGTGRVFFGQGTRLTVV.

V is TRBV5-8 and J is TRBJ2-7, with TRBD2 identical over 14 bases. V shed 4 bases, J shed 3 bases, and the junction held 6 bases outside the gene matches. CDR3 size: 16 residues. Germline CDR1 is SGHTS and CDR2 is YDEGEE. In DNA, the CDR3 is TGTGCCAGCAGCACGGGACTAGCGGGGGACCACTACGAGCAGTACTTC. Its translation is CASSTGLAGDHYEQYF.

In DNA form, the CDR3 reads TGTGCCAGCAGTGATGGACTGAACACTGAAGCTTTCTTT. The encoded protein is CASSDGLNTEAFF. V is TRBV2 and J is TRBJ1-1; D remains ambiguous. CDR3 length equals 13 residues. Trimming pared 3 bases from V and 0 bases from J, leaving 5 bases between. Looked up from germline, CDR1 is SNHLY and CDR2 is FYNNEI.

The chain carries TRBV7-2 and TRBJ2-2; D is possibly TRBD2 (6 bases). CDR1 is SGHTA and CDR2 is FQGNSA in the germline V gene. V was pared by 5 bases and J by 4 bases, with 17 bases between. CDR3 length equals 16 residues. The CDR3 DNA sequence: TGTGCCAGCAGCACCCCCCTGGGGACTGCCACCGGGGAGCTGTTTTTT. Protein sequence: CASSTPLGTATGELFF.

The CDR3 reads CASRRGSSYNEQFF. CDR3 in DNA: TGTGCCAGCAGGCGGGGATCCTCCTACAATGAGCAGTTCTTC. This sequence joins TRBV27 and TRBJ2-1; TRBD2 is a possible D gene (6 bases). The germline V gene has CDR1 MNHEY and CDR2 SMNVEV (reference sequence). Trimming removed 6 bases at V and 0 bases at J, with 9 bases between. The CDR3 runs to 14 residues.

V is TRBV11-3 and J is TRBJ2-1; TRBD1 or TRBD2 may be the D gene (5 bases each). The CDR3 runs to 16 residues. CDR1 SGHNT and CDR2 YENEEA come from the germline V gene. V shed 5 bases and J shed 6 bases, with 20 bases lying between them. In DNA form, the CDR3 reads TGTGCCAGCAGCCCAGGGACGGTGGGGCCGATCAATGAGCAGTTCTTC. Encoded protein: CASSPGTVGPINEQFF.